This TCR beta chain was obtained from a study of T cell repertoires in cytomegalovirus infection. In the study overall: An indication of both CMV infection and matching HLA type came from public TCR beta signatures.

The CDR3 runs 13 residues. Germline CDR1 is SGHNT and CDR2 is YENEEA. V lost 2 bases to trimming and J lost 4 bases, with 6 bases between them. TCRdb re-called the reads with MiXCR, one entry per CDR3 protein. This table holds about 400,000 distinct CDR3 sequences, 15% to 20% found once. Study conclusions and caveats: Clonotype analysis showed dominance of the ex vivo response by HLA-C-restricted CMV-specific TCR beta clonotypes. Cumulative frequency of public TCR beta families picked out carriers of CMV plus the relevant HLA.

This clonotype was counted many times. The target antigen is unknown. The sequenced sample consisted of PBMCs. This clonotype originated in a human donor in good health (CMV status not recorded). Some clones in this sample may be carry-over from other donors' samples. J is TRBJ2-1 and V is TRBV11-3; D might be TRBD2 (5 bases). The DNA for the CDR3 is TGTGCCAGCAGCTTAAGGAGGTACAATGAGCAGTTCTTC. Translating it yields CASSLRRYNEQFF.